Shown below are 10 T cell receptor beta chains from a single sample sequenced in a study of regulatory T cells in long-lasting Graves disease (dated by TCRdb to the early 2020s). Library creation used multiplex PCR. The instrument was an Illumina HiSeq 4000. TCR beta libraries were built with iRepertoire HTBI primers and Arm-PCR amplification of CDR3 regions. The public reads were run again by TCRdb, first through fastp at Q25 and then through MiXCR, and only productive beta chains were kept. Records with the same CDR3 protein are collapsed into one entry carrying the most frequent genes and DNA. The sample table lists 400,000 to 550,000 distinct CDR3 sequences, under 15% of them with a count of one. Over 15% of the sample comes from the top ten. The time point label corresponds to: newly diagnosed GD, antithyroid drugs for less than 3 months. For both TCR sequencing and RNA sequencing, RNA was extracted from PBMCs in TRIzol.

These data also formed part of another study, on T cells in Graves' hyperthyroidism and ophthalmopathy.

The source was peripheral blood mononuclear cells (PBMCs), collected at new diagnosis, from a patient treated with antithyroid drugs. These TCRs come from a woman aged 30 to 39 with Graves disease. Donor details come from another sample of the same person, matched by shared clones.

This clonotype was picked up many times. The V gene is TRBV13, the J gene TRBJ1-4; the D gene is possibly TRBD1 (6 bases). The germline gives CDR1 PRHDT, CDR2 FYEKMQ (reference sequence). This CDR3 spans 14 amino acids. V shed 4 bases and J shed 5 bases, with 11 bases lying between them. Here the CDR3 DNA reads TGTGCCAGCAGCTACAGAACAGGGAATGAAAAACTGTTTTTT. Its protein product is CASSYRTGNEKLFF.

This clonotype was detected a few times. Likely a read error: the CDR3 ends without its conserved phenylalanine or tryptophan. The V and J genes are TRBV20-1 and TRBJ1-2; possibly TRBD1 for D (5 bases). V was pared by 0 bases and J by 2 bases, with 7 bases between. CDR1 is DFQATT and CDR2 is SNEGSKA in the germline V gene (reference sequence). The CDR3 is 13 residues long. As DNA, the CDR3 is TGCAGTGCTAGAGATACAGGAAACTATGGCTACACCCTC. It translates to CSARDTGNYGYTL.

The V call is TRBV3-1, the J call TRBJ2-2; D uncertain. The CDR3 sequence is 14 residues long. From germline, CDR1 is LGHDT and CDR2 YNNKEL (reference sequence). The germline V and J ends were trimmed by 0 bases and 7 bases, with 9 bases remaining between them. The CDR3 coding sequence is TGTGCCAGCAGCCAAGATCGGCCTAGCGGGGAGCTGTTTTTT. Translating gives CASSQDRPSGELFF.

This clonotype was counted many times. CDR3 sequence reads: CASSYPGGYSPLHF. CDR3 nucleotide sequence: TGTGCCAGCAGTTACCCAGGAGGATATTCACCCCTCCACTTT. The chain joins TRBV6-5 to TRBJ1-6; unclear D gene. The V end lost 2 bases, the J end lost 8 bases, and 10 bases lay between the germline ends. Germline CDR1 MNHEY, CDR2 SVGAGI. The CDR3 is 14 residues long.

In the case of this clonotype: This may arise from a read error, as a much more abundant clone is one base away. The genes are TRBV6-5 and TRBJ2-7; no firm D call. The length of the CDR3 is 16 residues. The V end was cut by 2 bases, the J end by 1 base, with 15 bases between. The germline V gene has CDR1 MNHEY and CDR2 SVGAGI. The CDR3 sequence is CASSYGPTASSYEQYF. In nucleotides, the CDR3 is TGTGCCAGCAGTTACGGCCCTACCGCTAGTTCCTACGAGCAGTACTTC.

The sample holds many counts of this clonotype. This rearrangement joins TRBV13 to TRBJ2-4; D is perhaps TRBD1 (6 bases). The CDR3 has 13 residues. CDR1 and CDR2 (germline): PRHDT, FYEKMQ (reference sequence). V lost 5 bases and J 5 bases, leaving 10 bases between the germline ends. The CDR3 here is CASSPKGENIQYF. The CDR3 DNA sequence: TGTGCCAGCAGCCCTAAGGGGGAAAACATTCAGTACTTC.

This clonotype was observed a handful of times. The genes are TRBV20-1 and TRBJ2-3, with D perhaps matching TRBD1 or TRBD2 (5 bases each). This CDR3 is built from 13 residues. Germline CDR1 reads DFQATT; CDR2 reads SNEGSKA (reference sequence). V was clipped by 0 bases and J by 8 bases, with 12 bases between them. CDR3 in amino acids: CSAREDSGITQYF. CDR3 nucleotides: TGCAGTGCTAGAGAAGACAGCGGAATTACGCAGTATTTT.

This clonotype was seen repeatedly, ten times or more. This chain joins TRBV11-2 and TRBJ2-3; D is uncertain. The V end was cut by 3 bases, the J end by 2 bases, with 15 bases between. CDR3 length equals 16 residues. Germline V gives CDR1 SGHAT, CDR2 FQNNGV. The CDR3 region is CASSFLDTRTTDTQYF. The CDR3 nucleotides are TGTGCCAGCAGCTTTCTGGATACGAGGACCACAGATACGCAGTATTTT.

This clonotype was detected many times. The chain combines TRBV29-1 with TRBJ1-4; 8 nucleotides line up with TRBD1. The CDR3 consists of 13 residues. CDR1 SQVTM and CDR2 ANQGSEA come from the germline V gene. V lost 3 bases, J lost 7 bases, and 4 bases stayed unmatched. This CDR3 reads CSVDPGQGEKLFF. CDR3 nucleotides: TGCAGCGTTGATCCAGGACAGGGTGAAAAACTGTTTTTT.

This clonotype was recorded many times. The chain carries TRBV20-1 and TRBJ2-7; D tentatively fits TRBD1 or TRBD2 (6 bases each). CDR1 and CDR2 (germline): DFQATT, SNEGSKA (reference sequence). The V end was cut by 6 bases, the J end by 3 bases, with 15 bases between. The CDR3 has 13 residues. For the CDR3, the DNA is TGCAGTGCCCAAAAGGGGGGTGGCTACGAGCAGTACTTC. Translating gives CSAQKGGGYEQYF.